The 32 T cell receptor beta chains given below trace back to one sample, sequenced in a study of shared T cell receptors in the human thymus. Profiling relied on immunoSEQ multiplex PCR, and the TCRdb table lists in-frame clones only, not all of them. In the table there are approximately 760,000 clones, 75% to 90% of which are singletons. This same sample was also taken into another study, of human thymus T cells.

The specimen sequenced was thymocytes. These receptor sequences come from a girl less than two years old with a congenital heart defect.

The chain has TRBV7-6 and TRBJ2-1; 7 bases match TRBD1. V was clipped by 6 bases and J by 2 bases; unmatched bases: 7. Germline CDR1 reads SGHVS; CDR2 reads FNYEAQ. This CDR3 contains 15 residues. CDR3: CASRATGATYNEQFF. The CDR3 DNA sequence: TGTGCCAGCAGAGCAACAGGGGCTACCTACAATGAGCAGTTCTTC.

This chain connects TRBV5-1 to TRBJ1-6; a possible D gene is TRBD1 (5 bases). Trimming took 0 bases from V and 7 from J, leaving 11 bases between them. Germline assignment: CDR1 SGHRS and CDR2 YFSETQ. The CDR3 totals 15 residues. CDR3 sequence reads: CASSLVGAENSPLHF. CDR3 bases: TGCGCCAGCAGCTTGGTAGGGGCAGAAAATTCACCCCTCCACTTT.

The genes are TRBV10-3 and TRBJ1-2, with 10 bases lining up with TRBD1. The V gene's germline CDR1 is ENHRY and CDR2 SYGVKD. This CDR3 spans 18 amino acids. V lost 8 bases to trimming and J lost 0 bases; unmatched junction nucleotides: 15. CDR3 nucleotides: TGTGCCATCGGGGGACAGGGGTACCTTTACTTTACTAACTATGGCTACACCTTC. Translating it yields CAIGGQGYLYFTNYGYTF.

V gene TRBV28 combines with J gene TRBJ1-3, with unresolved D. V shed 2 bases and J shed 4 bases, with 15 bases lying between them. Germline V CDR1 and CDR2: MDHEN, SYDVKM. The CDR3 loop spans 16 amino acids. CDR3 in DNA: TGTGCCAGCAGTTTAGGACTTCCGAGGGCGGGAAACACCATATATTTT. Its translation: CASSLGLPRAGNTIYF.

V usage is TRBV30 and J usage is TRBJ1-4; D gene unclear. The germline CDR1 and CDR2 sequences are GTSNPN and SVGIG (reference sequence). V lost 2 bases and J 5 bases, leaving 18 bases between the germline ends. The CDR3 has 16 amino acids. The CDR3 protein is CAWSPARHVENEKLFF. The CDR3 nucleotides are TGTGCCTGGAGTCCTGCGCGACATGTAGAAAATGAAAAACTGTTTTTT.

The chain uses TRBV19 and TRBJ2-1; D may be TRBD2 (6 bases). Germline V CDR1 and CDR2: LNHDA, SQIVND (reference sequence). The CDR3 runs 12 residues. V lost 8 bases, J lost 6 bases, and 11 bases lay in between. The DNA of the CDR3 is TGTGCCAGTGCACTAGCTCCCAATGAGCAGTTCTTC. Amino acids: CASALAPNEQFF.

The chain links TRBV5-6 to TRBJ2-7, with D possibly TRBD1 on 6 matching bases. V lost 0 bases and J 3 bases, leaving 16 bases between the germline ends. Germline V gives CDR1 SGHDT, CDR2 YYEEEE. CDR3 length: 16 amino acids. CDR3 protein: CASSLVSVDRSYEQYF. The DNA of the CDR3 is TGTGCCAGCAGCTTGGTAAGTGTGGACAGAAGCTACGAGCAGTACTTC.

The chain recombines TRBV7-9 with TRBJ2-2; 9 bases agree with TRBD2. Germline lookup yields CDR1 SEHNR and CDR2 FQNEAQ (reference sequence). This CDR3 comprises 15 residues. The trim removed 5 bases at V and 4 bases at J, leaving 5 bases unmatched. In nucleotides, the CDR3 is TGTGCCAGCAGCCCCGGGACTAGCTCCACCGGGGAGCTGTTTTTT. It yields the protein CASSPGTSSTGELFF.

The chain links TRBV27 to TRBJ2-5; TRBD1 aligns across 7 bases. The germline CDR1 and CDR2 sequences are MNHEY and SMNVEV (reference sequence). V trimming: 10 bases; J trimming: 5 bases; junction bases outside the gene matches: 19. The length of the CDR3 is 16 residues. CDR3 in amino acids: CATKRGPGSTGETQYF. The CDR3 bases are TGTGCCACCAAAAGGGGGCCCGGCTCAACCGGCGAGACCCAGTACTTC.

The chain couples TRBV9 to TRBJ1-1; TRBD1 matches at 9 bases. Germline trimming cut 0 bases from V and 1 base from J; bases unmatched to any gene: 4. The V gene's germline CDR1 is SGDLS and CDR2 YYNGEE. CDR3 size: 16 residues. In nucleotides, the CDR3 is TGTGCCAGCAGCGTAGAAGCGGGACAGGGGAACACTGAAGCTTTCTTT. This encodes CASSVEAGQGNTEAFF.

This clone was recorded once. V usage is TRBV5-1 and J usage is TRBJ2-5; 9 bases fit TRBD2. The CDR3 spans 16 residues. The V segment lost 8 bases and the J segment 3 bases; nucleotides outside the gene matches: 14. Germline CDR1 SGHRS, CDR2 YFSETQ. The CDR3 DNA follows: TGCGCCAGTCAGTCCGGTTCGATAGCGGGGGAAGAGACCCAGTACTTC. Translated, it gives CASQSGSIAGEETQYF.

V and J are TRBV27 and TRBJ2-7, with 10 bases identical to TRBD1. This CDR3 is 15 amino acids long. V dropped 5 bases and J dropped 4; count of bases not matched to a gene: 8. CDR1 is MNHEY and CDR2 is SMNVEV in the germline V gene (reference sequence). The CDR3 DNA follows: TGTGCCAGCAGTGTACGGACAGGGGGAAAGTACGAGCAGTACTTC. This gives the protein CASSVRTGGKYEQYF.

The chain links TRBV5-1 to TRBJ1-3, with a possible D match to TRBD1 (6 bases). Germline V lookup: CDR1 SGHRS, CDR2 YFSETQ. The germline V and J ends were trimmed by 5 bases and 0 bases, with 18 bases remaining between them. The length of the CDR3 is 17 residues. The DNA of the CDR3 is TGCGCCAGCAGTTCCACCTCAGGGGAACGCTCTGGAAACACCATATATTTT. Protein sequence: CASSSTSGERSGNTIYF.

Here the CDR3 reads CASSYPSGELFF. CDR3 DNA: TGTGCCAGCAGTTACCCCTCCGGGGAGCTGTTTTTT. The chain combines TRBV6-5 with TRBJ2-2; D unresolved. The germline CDR1 and CDR2 sequences are MNHEY and SVGAGI. With 2 bases removed from V and 6 bases from J, the gap between germline ends came to 4 bases. The CDR3 extends over 12 amino acids.

The chain joins TRBV5-6 to TRBJ2-7, with TRBD1 matching over 7 bases. Germline V gene sequence: CDR1 SGHDT, CDR2 YYEEEE. CDR3 length: 15 residues. V dropped 3 bases and J dropped 2; count of bases not matched to a gene: 8. This CDR3 reads CASSYRDSSPYEQYF. CDR3 nucleotide sequence: TGTGCCAGCAGCTACCGGGACAGTTCACCCTACGAGCAGTACTTC.

The chain has TRBV4-1 and TRBJ1-1; D not certain. The CDR3 sequence is 15 residues long. Trimming removed 3 bases from V and 3 bases from J, with 14 bases in between. Germline V gene sequence: CDR1 MGHRA, CDR2 YSYEKL. This CDR3 is CASSQAPLRDTEAFF. The DNA for the CDR3 is TGCGCCAGCAGCCAGGCACCCCTTCGGGACACTGAAGCTTTCTTT.

This chain connects TRBV28 to TRBJ1-2, with 8 bases that match TRBD1. Germline V lookup: CDR1 MDHEN, CDR2 SYDVKM. The CDR3 sequence is 15 residues long. J gave up 5 bases and V 5 bases, and 10 bases lay outside the gene matches. CDR3 protein: CASSRSPTGEYGYTF. CDR3 in DNA: TGTGCCAGCAGTCGATCCCCGACAGGGGAATATGGCTACACCTTC.

The chain employs TRBV25-1 and TRBJ2-1, with TRBD1 matching 11 bases. The J segment lost 8 bases and the V segment lost 4 bases, leaving 13 bases of the junction unmatched. The CDR3 extends over 17 amino acids. The germline V gene has CDR1 MGHDK and CDR2 SYGVNS. As DNA, the CDR3 is TGTGCCAGCAGTGGAAATTCCGGGACAGGGGGAGGTGATGAGCAGTTCTTC. Its translation is CASSGNSGTGGGDEQFF.

This clone was found a few times. The genes are TRBV4-1 and TRBJ2-1; 10 bases fit TRBD2. The CDR3 is made up of 16 amino acids. J was trimmed by 5 bases and V by 3 bases; bases with no gene match: 7. From germline, CDR1 is MGHRA and CDR2 YSYEKL. CDR3 bases: TGCGCCAGCAGCCACCCCGGAAGCGGGGGGGACAATGAGCAGTTCTTC. As protein: CASSHPGSGGDNEQFF.

V and J are TRBV5-1 and TRBJ2-7; 8 bases align to TRBD1. The CDR3 is 13 amino acids. The V segment lost 4 bases and the J segment 3 bases; nucleotides outside the gene matches: 3. The V gene's germline CDR1 is SGHRS and CDR2 YFSETQ. CDR3 sequence reads: CASSPDRGYEQYF. The CDR3 DNA reads as TGCGCCAGCAGCCCCGACAGGGGCTACGAGCAGTACTTC.

This clone showed up just once. The chain combines TRBV2 with TRBJ1-1; D remains ambiguous. CDR3 length: 12 amino acids. CDR1 and CDR2 from the germline V gene are SNHLY and FYNNEI. V was clipped by 3 bases and J by 11 bases, with 13 bases between them. Written as DNA, the CDR3 is TGTGCCAGCAGTGATCGGGGAAAGAGGGCTTTCTTT. This sequence encodes CASSDRGKRAFF.

The gene calls are TRBV12-5 and TRBJ1-1, with 8 bases that match TRBD1. CDR1 and CDR2 (germline): LGHNT, FRNRAP. The ends lost 0 bases at V and 6 bases at J; junction bases unmatched: 9. This CDR3 is built from 16 residues. CDR3 residues: CASGLVQPGGEAEAFF. CDR3 coding DNA: TGTGCTAGTGGTTTGGTACAACCAGGGGGCGAGGCTGAAGCTTTCTTT.

J is TRBJ2-1 and V is TRBV7-9, with 7 bases fitting TRBD2. The trim removed 5 bases at V and 1 base at J, leaving 17 bases unmatched. Germline V CDR1 and CDR2: SEHNR, FQNEAQ (reference sequence). This CDR3 has 19 amino acids. CDR3 amino acids: CASSRFRLALKTSYNEQFF. The DNA of the CDR3 is TGTGCCAGCAGCCGCTTCCGACTAGCCCTGAAAACTTCCTACAATGAGCAGTTCTTC.

Regarding this clone: The junction departs from the called germline gene at one end, perhaps through a read error. At the DNA level, this CDR3 is encoded by other sequences in the same sample as well. The CDR3 loop reads CASSLRTLVSSYNSPLHF. The CDR3 coding sequence is TGTGCCAGCAGCTTGAGGACACTTGTTAGCTCCTATAATTCCCCCCTCCACTTT. The chain couples TRBV7-4 to TRBJ1-6; possible D gene TRBD1, 5 bases. Per germline, CDR1 SGHVT and CDR2 SQSDAQ. CDR3 length: 18 amino acids.

The gene calls are TRBV5-1 and TRBJ1-2; a weak D match, TRBD1 (6 bases). The V and J ends lost 4 bases and 10 bases respectively, with 23 bases between them. The CDR3 runs to 15 residues. Germline V gene sequence: CDR1 SGHRS, CDR2 YFSETQ. CDR3 residues: CASSPLGGAGEYYTF. The DNA of the CDR3 is TGCGCCAGCAGCCCCCTGGGGGGGGCGGGAGAGTACTACACCTTC. Based on the CDR3 plus reference TRBV5-1 and TRBJ1-2, the full variable domain is KAGVTQTPRYLIKTRGQQVTLSCSPISGHRSVSWYQQTPGQGLQFLFEYFSETQRNKGNFPGRFSGRQFSNSRSEMNVSTLELGDSALYLCASSPLGGAGEYYTFGSGTRLTVV.

The chain couples TRBV7-3 to TRBJ2-3; 8 positions agree with TRBD2. This CDR3 comprises 15 residues. Germline-derived CDR1 and CDR2 are SGHTA and FQGTGA. V shed 4 bases, J shed 7 bases, and the junction held 10 bases outside the gene matches. The DNA for the CDR3 is TGTGCCAGCAGCTGCGGGGTAGCGGGACCCTATACGCAGTATTTT. Amino acid sequence: CASSCGVAGPYTQYF.

J is TRBJ2-3 and V is TRBV10-1; 10 bases agree with TRBD2. The CDR3 spans 17 residues. V lost 4 bases and J lost 10; bases outside the gene matches: 17. CDR1 is WNHNN, CDR2 SYGVQD, per germline (reference sequence). The CDR3 DNA follows: TGCGCCAGCAGTGGGCTAGCGGGGGACCCAGGAGTGGGGTCGCAGTATTTT. Its protein is CASSGLAGDPGVGSQYF.

J is TRBJ1-2 and V is TRBV9; 10 bases are shared with TRBD1. Trimming cost V 3 bases and J 12 bases; bases outside gene matches: 5. Germline values: CDR1 SGDLS, CDR2 YYNGEE. The CDR3 is 12 amino acids. In nucleotides, the CDR3 is TGTGCCAGCAGCGGGGACAGGGGATACGACACCTTC. Protein product: CASSGDRGYDTF.

The chain joins TRBV10-1 to TRBJ2-3; 7 nucleotides align to TRBD2. CDR3 length equals 17 residues. With 0 bases clipped from V and 6 bases from J, the junction kept 12 bases outside the gene matches. In germline, CDR1 is WNHNN, CDR2 SYGVQD (reference sequence). The CDR3 sequence is CASSESHRVGGSDTQYF. The CDR3 nucleotides read TGCGCCAGCAGTGAGTCTCATAGGGTCGGGGGGTCCGATACGCAGTATTTT.

The chain employs TRBV27 and TRBJ2-3; 10 nucleotides match TRBD1. The CDR3 contains 14 residues. Unmatched junction bases numbered 3, after V lost 6 bases and J lost 3 bases. Germline V gene lookup returns CDR1 MNHEY and CDR2 SMNVEV (reference sequence). The CDR3 protein is CASSEDRGTDTQYF. As DNA, the CDR3 is TGTGCCAGCAGCGAGGACAGGGGGACAGATACGCAGTATTTT.

The rearrangement links TRBV13 to TRBJ2-1, with 9 bases fitting TRBD2. J lost 0 bases, V lost 1 base, and 10 bases had no gene match. Germline assignment: CDR1 PRHDT and CDR2 FYEKMQ (reference sequence). The CDR3 runs to 19 residues. For the CDR3, the DNA is TGTGCCAGCAGCTTAGCAGCGGGGGGCCCTATTAACTCCTACAATGAGCAGTTCTTC. It is translated as CASSLAAGGPINSYNEQFF.

The chain joins TRBV4-2 to TRBJ2-7, with TRBD2 matching over 10 bases. Germline CDR1 is LGHNA and CDR2 is YNFKEQ. Losses at the gene ends were 0 bases for V and 6 bases for J; bases not matched to a gene: 8. The CDR3 has 16 amino acids. In nucleotides, the CDR3 is TGTGCCAGCAGCCAAGATGGAGCGGGGGGGCCTCTCGAGCAGTACTTC. Its translation: CASSQDGAGGPLEQYF.